These 3 T cell receptor beta chains came from one sample sequenced in a study of blood T cell repertoires in COVID-19. Profiled with immunoSEQ multiplex PCR; TCRdb holds only in-frame clones, not every one. The data show 150,000 to 200,000 clones, 60% to 80% seen once. The sample consisted of peripheral blood. These receptors came from a man in his sixties with active or convalescent COVID-19.

The V call is TRBV4-2, the J call TRBJ1-1, with D maybe TRBD1 (5 bases). Deletions cut 0 bases from V and 3 bases from J, with 8 bases between. The germline gives CDR1 LGHNA, CDR2 YNFKEQ. This CDR3 is built from 14 residues. CDR3 protein: CASSQDRGYTEAFF. In DNA, the CDR3 is TGTGCCAGCAGCCAAGATCGGGGGTACACTGAAGCTTTCTTT.

The table lists this clone with many counts. The sample holds other DNA sequences that translate to the same CDR3. The gene calls are TRBV18 and TRBJ1-2; TRBD1 is a possible D gene (5 bases). The CDR3 length is 14 residues. Deletions cut 2 bases from V and 3 bases from J, with 10 bases between. The germline CDR1 and CDR2 sequences are KGHSH and LQKENI. The CDR3 protein is CASSPSLRDYGYTF. The CDR3 DNA follows: TGTGCCAGCTCACCATCTCTCAGGGACTATGGCTACACCTTC.

This chain uses TRBV28 with TRBJ2-5; 11 bases match TRBD2. There are 15 residues in the CDR3. Germline values: CDR1 MDHEN, CDR2 SYDVKM. The trim removed 4 bases at V and 5 bases at J, leaving 6 bases unmatched. CDR3 in amino acids: CASSSLAGGRETQYF. The CDR3 bases are TGTGCCAGCAGTTCCCTAGCGGGAGGCCGGGAGACCCAGTACTTC.